This TCR beta chain was captured by sequencing in a study of response to subunit inactivated influenza vaccine. TCRdb redid the calling of the RT-PCR reads with MiXCR, one entry per CDR3 protein. This table has around 470,000 distinct CDR3 sequences, approximately 7.8% appearing once. Deletions cut 3 bases from V and 5 bases from J, with 13 bases between. Germline-derived CDR1 and CDR2 are MDHEN and SYDVKM. The CDR3 has 14 amino acids. The sequences come from PBMCs from blood, collected about 24 months after vaccination. The chain couples TRBV28 to TRBJ1-2; D perhaps matches TRBD1 (6 bases). This TCR derives from a man aged 50-75 years who received an inactivated influenza vaccine. The CDR3 coding sequence is TGTGCCAGCAGTTTCCCGGACAGTGGTTATGGCTACACCTTC. Residues: CASSFPDSGYGYTF.